This T cell receptor beta chain was sequenced for a study of CD4+ T cells in melanoma. Study findings and constraints: CD8+ T cell, macrophage and B cell function reportedly correlated with neoantigen-specific CD4+ T cells. Reportedly, melanoma neoantigen-specific CD4+ T cells showed varied differentiation states.

CDR1 is MNHNS and CDR2 is SASEGT in the germline V gene. Trimming pared 7 bases from V and 3 bases from J, leaving 10 bases between. The length of the CDR3 is 13 residues. Here immunoSEQ multiplex PCR was the method, and the copy in TCRdb shows in-frame clones only, minus some. Here the sample spans about 140,000 clones, nearly 95% being singletons. Comments on this clone: The antigen remains unidentified.

V usage is TRBV6-1 and J usage is TRBJ1-5; D is undetermined. This clonotype was sampled from a human donor with melanoma. In nucleotides, the CDR3 is TGTGCCAGCATCAGAGACCTCAATCAGCCCCAGCATTTT. This codes for CASIRDLNQPQHF.